These 32 T cell receptor beta chains originate from one sample sequenced in a study of control samples from healthy donors and cancer patients. Profiling relied on immunoSEQ multiplex PCR, and the TCRdb table lists in-frame clones only, not all of them. In the table there are some 150,000 clones, roughly 94% of which are singletons. The sequenced material came from PBMCs. These TCRs come from a man aged 60 to 75 with colorectal cancer.

This chain uses TRBV6-6 with TRBJ2-7; D is possibly TRBD1 (6 bases). V gave up 7 bases and J gave up 6 bases, with 13 bases separating them. The length of the CDR3 is 12 residues. The germline gives CDR1 MNHNY, CDR2 SVGAGI (reference sequence). The DNA of the CDR3 is TGTGCCAGCACCCCAACAGGGAGCGAGCAGTACTTC. It translates to CASTPTGSEQYF.

The chain employs TRBV28 and TRBJ1-2; 9 nucleotides align to TRBD1. This CDR3 contains 15 residues. Germline CDR1 and CDR2: MDHEN and SYDVKM. V trimming: 5 bases; J trimming: 5 bases; junction bases outside the gene matches: 9. DNA of the CDR3: TGTGCCAGCAGTCCCGGGACAGGGACAGTGTATGGCTACACCTTC. Its translation: CASSPGTGTVYGYTF.

CDR3 sequence reads: CASSLGGGTSEVTGELFF. The CDR3 DNA sequence: TGTGCCAGCAGCCTAGGGGGTGGGACTAGCGAAGTCACCGGGGAGCTGTTTTTT. This chain connects TRBV7-2 to TRBJ2-2; 10 positions agree with TRBD2. Losses at the gene ends were 5 bases for V and 4 bases for J; bases not matched to a gene: 13. The CDR3 is 18 amino acids. Germline V gene sequence: CDR1 SGHTA, CDR2 FQGNSA.

The rearrangement links TRBV6-6 to TRBJ1-1; TRBD1 aligns across 8 bases. Germline V gene data show CDR1 as MNHNY and CDR2 as SVGAGI (reference sequence). After removal of 2 bases from V and 1 base from J, the junction contained 3 bases not matched to a gene. This CDR3 is built from 15 residues. For the CDR3, the DNA is TGTGCCAGCAGTTACATAGGACAGGGGAACACTGAAGCTTTCTTT. It translates to CASSYIGQGNTEAFF.

The rearrangement joins TRBV7-2 to TRBJ2-7; no clear D. The V gene's germline CDR1 is SGHTA and CDR2 FQGNSA. V was clipped by 3 bases and J by 5 bases, with 8 bases between them. The CDR3 totals 12 residues. The CDR3 DNA is TGTGCCAGCAGCTTCTATATAGACGAGCAGTACTTC. This gives the protein CASSFYIDEQYF.

CDR3 sequence: CASSQDSARAGTQYF. The CDR3 DNA reads TGTGCCAGCAGCCAAGATTCAGCGAGAGCAGGTACGCAGTATTTT. The V call is TRBV4-2, the J call TRBJ2-3; D ambiguous. This CDR3 has 15 residues. Per germline, CDR1 LGHNA and CDR2 YNFKEQ. V was trimmed by 0 bases and J by 8 bases, leaving 15 bases between them.

The V gene is TRBV5-1, the J gene TRBJ1-5, with D hard to call. The CDR3 consists of 13 residues. Trimming removed 0 bases at V and 4 bases at J, with 5 bases between. CDR1 and CDR2 (germline): SGHRS, YFSETQ. The CDR3 nucleotides are TGCGCCAGCAGCTTGGCAGCGAATCAGCCCCAGCATTTT. It encodes CASSLAANQPQHF.

The chain combines TRBV2 with TRBJ1-2; 8 bases map to TRBD1. Germline lookup yields CDR1 SNHLY and CDR2 FYNNEI. The CDR3 runs to 12 residues. V lost 6 bases and J lost 7; bases outside the gene matches: 4. The CDR3 spells CASRVDRGGYTF. In nucleotides, the CDR3 is TGTGCCAGCAGGGTCGACAGGGGTGGCTACACCTTC.

The V gene is TRBV24-1, the J gene TRBJ2-5, with 7 bases identical to TRBD1. The germline CDR1 and CDR2 sequences are KGHDR and SFDVKD. There are 21 residues in the CDR3. The J segment lost 1 base and the V segment lost 10 bases, leaving 29 bases of the junction unmatched. The CDR3 is CATSPGQRVSTPARAQETQYF. CDR3 sequence (DNA): TGTGCCACTTCACCGGGACAGAGAGTTTCCACCCCCGCAAGGGCCCAAGAGACCCAGTACTTC.

In its sample, this clone was seen once. V is TRBV3-1 (or the pseudogene TRBV3-2) and J is TRBJ1-1, with 7 bases identical to TRBD1. There are 14 residues in the CDR3. Per the germline V gene, CDR1 is LGHDT and CDR2 is YNNKEL (reference sequence). The trim removed 2 bases at V and 0 bases at J, leaving 0 bases unmatched. CDR3 sequence reads: CASSQQGVNTEAFF. CDR3 DNA: TGTGCCAGCAGCCAACAGGGGGTGAACACTGAAGCTTTCTTT.

This chain links TRBV12-3 or TRBV12-4 with TRBJ2-1, with D possibly matching TRBD2 (5 bases). V lost 6 bases and J 6 bases, leaving 12 bases between the germline ends. The CDR3 spans 13 residues. CDR3: CASRLGVVNEQFF. In DNA form, the CDR3 reads TGTGCCAGCAGGCTCGGGGTAGTCAATGAGCAGTTCTTC.

This clone was picked up one time. The genes are TRBV4-1 and TRBJ2-3; 10 bases agree with TRBD1. Trimming cost V 4 bases and J 4 bases; bases outside gene matches: 11. This CDR3 is 17 amino acids long. Looked up from germline, CDR1 is MGHRA and CDR2 is YSYEKL. CDR3 amino acids: CASSPRDRGPGPDTQYF. The CDR3 nucleotides are TGCGCCAGCAGCCCCAGAGACAGGGGGCCAGGGCCAGATACGCAGTATTTT.

The rearrangement uses TRBV5-1 and TRBJ1-5, with D hard to call. From germline, CDR1 is SGHRS and CDR2 YFSETQ. The CDR3 extends over 14 amino acids. Trimming removed 0 bases from V and 4 bases from J, with 8 bases in between. CDR3 sequence reads: CASSLDPINQPQHF. CDR3 nucleotides: TGCGCCAGCAGCTTGGATCCCATAAATCAGCCCCAGCATTTT.

The chain joins TRBV4-1 to TRBJ1-2, with 11 bases lining up with TRBD1. V lost 4 bases to trimming and J lost 5 bases; unmatched junction nucleotides: 3. This CDR3 is 14 amino acids long. The germline CDR1 and CDR2 sequences are MGHRA and YSYEKL. The CDR3 here is CASSPGTGGYGYTF. In DNA, the CDR3 is TGCGCCAGCAGCCCCGGGACAGGGGGGTATGGCTACACCTTC.

V is TRBV5-1 and J is TRBJ1-6; D is uncertain. V was pared by 0 bases and J by 9 bases, with 10 bases between. The V gene's germline CDR1 is SGHRS and CDR2 YFSETQ. This CDR3 is built from 14 residues. CDR3 coding DNA: TGCGCCAGCAGCTTGGGTACCAATAGTTCACCCCTCCACTTT. This gives the protein CASSLGTNSSPLHF.

The chain recombines TRBV27 with TRBJ2-3; TRBD2 aligns across 8 bases. The junction had 6 bases not matched to a gene; V was cut back by 7 bases and J by 0 bases. The CDR3 has 15 residues. Looked up from germline, CDR1 is MNHEY and CDR2 is SMNVEV (reference sequence). CDR3 amino acids: CASKHSGTSTDTQYF. CDR3 DNA: TGTGCCAGCAAGCATAGCGGGACAAGCACAGATACGCAGTATTTT.

The V gene is TRBV6-2 or TRBV6-3, the J gene TRBJ2-3; 8 bases are a match to TRBD2. CDR3 length: 16 residues. The V and J ends lost 2 bases and 2 bases, in that order; junction bases with no gene match: 6. Germline V gives CDR1 MNHEY, CDR2 SVGEGT. The CDR3 region is CASSYERGRFTDTQYF. CDR3 DNA sequence: TGTGCCAGCAGTTACGAGCGGGGGCGATTCACAGATACGCAGTATTTT.

The gene calls are TRBV5-4 and TRBJ2-7; TRBD1 aligns across 10 bases. Trimming at V came to 4 bases and at J to 4 bases, leaving 2 bases not matched to a gene. This CDR3 comprises 13 residues. From germline, CDR1 is SGHNT and CDR2 YYREEE (reference sequence). The DNA of the CDR3 is TGTGCCAGCAGCCGACAGGGGGCTTACGAGCAGTACTTC. Protein: CASSRQGAYEQYF.

This chain uses TRBV11-2 with TRBJ1-1; TRBD1 matches at 7 bases. Germline CDR1 SGHAT, CDR2 FQNNGV. There are 16 residues in the CDR3. With 4 bases clipped from V and 0 bases from J, the junction kept 8 bases outside the gene matches. CDR3 sequence: CASSSPWTGMNTEAFF. The CDR3 region has the DNA TGTGCCAGCAGCTCCCCATGGACAGGCATGAACACTGAAGCTTTCTTT.

This chain links TRBV11-2 with TRBJ1-3; D remains unclear. Per the germline V gene, CDR1 is SGHAT and CDR2 is FQNNGV. Trimming took off 5 bases at V and 0 bases at J, with 14 bases between the two ends. The CDR3 length is 16 residues. The CDR3 region has the DNA TGTGCCAGCAGCCCCCAGGAAGGAGCCTCTGGAAACACCATATATTTT. Amino acid sequence: CASSPQEGASGNTIYF.

The genes are TRBV6-5 and TRBJ2-1; 9 positions match TRBD2. Germline-derived CDR1 and CDR2 are MNHEY and SVGAGI. This CDR3 comprises 16 residues. After removal of 2 bases from V and 5 bases from J, the junction contained 7 bases not matched to a gene. CDR3 region: CASSYQAGGKDNEQFF. Here the CDR3 DNA reads TGTGCCAGCAGTTACCAAGCGGGGGGAAAGGACAATGAGCAGTTCTTC.

This clone was seen once. V and J are TRBV7-6 and TRBJ2-3; TRBD2 aligns across 11 bases. The CDR3 is 17 amino acids. The trim removed 0 bases at V and 5 bases at J, leaving 7 bases unmatched. Germline V CDR1 and CDR2: SGHVS, FNYEAQ. The CDR3 loop reads CASSLARNSGGGDTQYF. CDR3 DNA sequence: TGTGCCAGCAGCTTAGCGCGAAATAGCGGGGGGGGAGATACGCAGTATTTT. The full variable domain, its missing parts supplied by reference TRBV7-6 and TRBJ2-3, is GAGVSQSPRYKVTKRGQDVALRCDPISGHVSLYWYRQALGQGPEFLTYFNYEAQQDKSGLPNDRFSAERPEGSISTLTIQRTEQRDSAMYRCASSLARNSGGGDTQYFGPGTRLTVL.

This clone was recorded once. This CDR3 reads CASSYSETGDYEQYF. The CDR3 coding sequence is TGTGCCAGCAGTTACTCGGAGACAGGGGACTACGAGCAGTACTTC. The J gene is TRBJ2-7, the V gene TRBV6-5, with 8 bases lining up with TRBD1. The junction had 4 bases not matched to a gene; V was cut back by 0 bases and J by 3 bases. The germline CDR1 and CDR2 sequences are MNHEY and SVGAGI. The CDR3 covers 15 residues.

The J gene is TRBJ1-1, the V gene TRBV19; D not resolved. Looked up from germline, CDR1 is LNHDA and CDR2 is SQIVND (reference sequence). The CDR3 length is 14 residues. V shed 4 bases and J shed 2 bases, with 11 bases lying between them. CDR3 DNA: TGTGCCAGTAGTAAGTCCGGTGTTAACACTGAAGCTTTCTTT. The encoded protein is CASSKSGVNTEAFF. Full variable domain (rest looked up from reference TRBV19 and TRBJ1-1): DGGITQSPKYLFRKEGQNVTLSCEQNLNHDAMYWYRQDPGQGLRLIYYSQIVNDFQKGDIAEGYSVSREKKESFPLTVTSAQKNPTAFYLCASSKSGVNTEAFFGQGTRLTVV.

This clone was detected only once. The V and J genes are TRBV2 and TRBJ1-3; TRBD1 aligns across 7 bases. The CDR3 consists of 13 residues. Germline CDR1 reads SNHLY; CDR2 reads FYNNEI. With V trimmed by 8 bases and J by 2 bases, 3 bases remained unmatched. CDR3 bases: TGTGCCAGCTCTGACAGGGCTGGAAACACCATATATTTT. Encoded protein: CASSDRAGNTIYF.

The chain recombines TRBV19 with TRBJ1-2; D is possibly TRBD1 (6 bases). Trimming took off 6 bases at V and 3 bases at J, with 14 bases between the two ends. Germline V gene lookup returns CDR1 LNHDA and CDR2 SQIVND (reference sequence). The CDR3 contains 14 residues. The CDR3 protein is CASRGQKSYYGYTF. DNA for the CDR3: TGTGCCAGTAGAGGACAGAAGTCTTACTATGGCTACACCTTC.

The rearrangement joins TRBV5-4 to TRBJ1-1; D possibly corresponds to TRBD1 (6 bases). Looked up from germline, CDR1 is SGHNT and CDR2 is YYREEE (reference sequence). The CDR3 has 15 amino acids. Trimming stripped 4 bases from V and 0 bases from J, with 13 bases between. The CDR3 nucleotides are TGTGCCAGCAGCCCCCAACAGGGACTGAACACTGAAGCTTTCTTT. Its translation is CASSPQQGLNTEAFF.

CDR3 sequence: CASKGGGQGTGGYTF. CDR3 nucleotides: TGTGCCAGCAAAGGGGGCGGACAGGGAACGGGTGGCTACACCTTC. J is TRBJ1-2 and V is TRBV27; 8 positions agree with TRBD1. There are 15 residues in the CDR3. J gave up 7 bases and V 7 bases, and 14 bases lay outside the gene matches. CDR1 MNHEY and CDR2 SMNVEV come from the germline V gene (reference sequence).

V and J are TRBV6-5 and TRBJ1-3; 7 bases match TRBD1. The trim removed 7 bases at V and 0 bases at J, leaving 6 bases unmatched. The CDR3 runs to 15 residues. CDR1 and CDR2 from the germline V gene are MNHEY and SVGAGI. DNA for the CDR3: TGTGCCAGCATCCCGGACAGGAGCTCTGGAAACACCATATATTTT. Translated, it gives CASIPDRSSGNTIYF.

This clone appeared once. The chain employs TRBV2 and TRBJ1-2, with D unclear. CDR1 SNHLY and CDR2 FYNNEI come from the germline V gene. The CDR3 runs to 12 residues. Deletions cut 2 bases from V and 3 bases from J, with 4 bases between. The CDR3 protein is CASSEQYYGYTF. The CDR3 coding sequence is TGTGCCAGCAGTGAACAGTACTATGGCTACACCTTC.

The chain recombines TRBV3-1 (or the pseudogene TRBV3-2) with TRBJ2-1; 11 positions agree with TRBD1. This CDR3 contains 17 residues. J lost 0 bases, V lost 4 bases, and 5 bases had no gene match. In germline, CDR1 is LGHDT, CDR2 YNNKEL (reference sequence). The CDR3 nucleotides are TGTGCCAGCAGCCGGACTGGGACAGGGGGCTCCTACAATGAGCAGTTCTTC. It translates to CASSRTGTGGSYNEQFF.

The rearrangement joins TRBV24-1 to TRBJ2-5, with D tentatively TRBD1 or TRBD2 (5 bases each). Germline V gene lookup returns CDR1 KGHDR and CDR2 SFDVKD. CDR3 size: 13 residues. The V end was cut by 5 bases, the J end by 2 bases, with 8 bases between. The chain's CDR3 is CATSGDPQETQYF. The CDR3 coding sequence is TGTGCCACCAGTGGGGACCCTCAAGAGACCCAGTACTTC.